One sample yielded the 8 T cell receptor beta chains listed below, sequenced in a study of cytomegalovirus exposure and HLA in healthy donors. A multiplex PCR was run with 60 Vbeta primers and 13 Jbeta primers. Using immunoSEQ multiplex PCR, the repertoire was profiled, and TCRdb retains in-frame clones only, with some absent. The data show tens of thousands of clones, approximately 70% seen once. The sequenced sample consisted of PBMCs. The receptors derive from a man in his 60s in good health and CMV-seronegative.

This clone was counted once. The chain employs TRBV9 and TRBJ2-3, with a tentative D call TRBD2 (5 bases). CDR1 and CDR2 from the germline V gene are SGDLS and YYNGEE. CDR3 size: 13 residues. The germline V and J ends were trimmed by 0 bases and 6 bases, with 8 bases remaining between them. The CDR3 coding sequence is TGTGCCAGCAGCGTAGCCCCGGGGGATACGCAGTATTTT. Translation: CASSVAPGDTQYF.

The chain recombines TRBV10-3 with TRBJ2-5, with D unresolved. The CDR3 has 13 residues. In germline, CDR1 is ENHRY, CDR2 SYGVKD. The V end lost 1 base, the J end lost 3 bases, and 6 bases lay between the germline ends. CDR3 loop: CAISEYTEETQYF. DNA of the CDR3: TGTGCCATCAGTGAGTACACCGAAGAGACCCAGTACTTC.

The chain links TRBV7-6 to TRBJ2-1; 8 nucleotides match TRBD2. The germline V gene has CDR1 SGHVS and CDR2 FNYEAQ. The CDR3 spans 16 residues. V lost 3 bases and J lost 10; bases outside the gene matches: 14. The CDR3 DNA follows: TGTGCCAGCAGCTTTGGTAGCGGGAATAGAGTCGGAGAGCAGTTCTTC. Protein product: CASSFGSGNRVGEQFF.

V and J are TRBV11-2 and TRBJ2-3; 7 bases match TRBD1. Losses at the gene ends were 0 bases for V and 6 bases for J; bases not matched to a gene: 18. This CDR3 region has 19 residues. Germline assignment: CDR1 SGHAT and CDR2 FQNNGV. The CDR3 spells CASSLDPPRRDRARDTQYF. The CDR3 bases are TGTGCCAGCAGCTTAGATCCCCCCCGTCGAGACAGGGCAAGGGATACGCAGTATTTT.

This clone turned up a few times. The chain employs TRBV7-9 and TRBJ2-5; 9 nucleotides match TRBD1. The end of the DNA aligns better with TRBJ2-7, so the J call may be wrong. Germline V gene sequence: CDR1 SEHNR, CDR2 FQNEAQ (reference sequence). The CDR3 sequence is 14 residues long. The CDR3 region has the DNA TGTGCCAGCAGCGAAGGACAGGGGTCCTACGAGCAGTACTTC. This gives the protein CASSEGQGSYEQYF.

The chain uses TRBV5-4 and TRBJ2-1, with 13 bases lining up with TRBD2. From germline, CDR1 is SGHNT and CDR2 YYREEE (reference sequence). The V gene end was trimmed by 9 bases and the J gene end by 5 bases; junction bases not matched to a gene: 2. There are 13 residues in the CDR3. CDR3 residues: CATGTSGNNEQFF. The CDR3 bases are TGTGCCACCGGGACTAGCGGGAACAATGAGCAGTTCTTC.

The CDR3 here is CASRVREQYF. The CDR3 coding sequence is TGTGCCAGCAGGGTGAGAGAGCAGTACTTC. The chain is built from TRBV6-1 and TRBJ2-7; no clear D. This CDR3 contains 10 residues. Trimming cost V 6 bases and J 7 bases, with 7 bases left between them. Germline V gives CDR1 MNHNS, CDR2 SASEGT.

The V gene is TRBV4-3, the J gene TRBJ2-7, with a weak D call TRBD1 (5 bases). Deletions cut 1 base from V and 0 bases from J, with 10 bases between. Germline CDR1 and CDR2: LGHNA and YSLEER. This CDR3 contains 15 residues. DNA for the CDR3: TGCGCCAGCAGCCAAGTAGGGGCGGCCTCCTACGAGCAGTACTTC. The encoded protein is CASSQVGAASYEQYF.